This T cell receptor (beta chain) appears in the sequencing data of a study of CD8 T cells in Susac syndrome (dated by TCRdb to the late 2010s). Concerning the study at large: Whether CD8+ T cell activation and differentiation in Susac syndrome was antigen driven was tested using repertoire sequencing.

For this clonotype: Its recognized antigen is unknown. Base qualities are not provided; no much larger clone lies one nucleotide away.

RNA was extracted using the RNeasy kit, and about 0.5 to 1 ug of the RNA was reverse transcribed with random hexamers. The immunoSEQ multiplex PCR assay, covering 54 Vbeta and 13 Jbeta segments, was used to amplify TCR beta CDR3 regions. PCR amplification bias was corrected using a synthetic template baseline for primer optimization and computational correction. Per the source publication's procedure: Reads were annotated to V, D and J genes according to IMGT and were analyzed with immunoSEQ Analyzer, with only productive sequences retained. To calculate clonality, Shannon entropy was normalized by log2 of the number of productive unique sequences and then subtracted from one. For each patient and control, public and private clones were evaluated among the 100 most prevalent clones. Susac-specific clones were defined as absent from healthy and MS cohorts, around 970 published viral clones and other ImmuneACCESS disease sequences. Using fastp at Q25 and MiXCR, TCRdb reprocessed the public reads and kept productive beta chains. Each CDR3 protein gets just one entry, which takes the most common genes and DNA from the rows behind it. TCRdb's processing, not the authors', yielded these V and J calls. The sample has fewer than 250,000 distinct CDR3 sequences on record, over 85% of them singletons. 0.095% to 0.12% of the sample comes from the top ten.

Peripheral blood CD8+ and CD4+ T cells from healthy donors, Susac syndrome patients and multiple sclerosis patients were profiled using high-throughput TCR beta sequencing. Healthy donors were age- and sex-matched controls. Bulk CD8+ and CD4+ T cells were purified by magnetic negative isolation, whereas CD8+ TEMRA cells were enriched by FACS. Blood was drawn into EDTA tubes, processed within 24 hours, and PBMCs were isolated by density gradient centrifugation. PBMCs intended for TCR sequencing were cryopreserved in liquid nitrogen and were subsequently thawed in a 37 degrees C water bath. The sorted or isolated CD4+, CD8+ and CD8+ TEMRA cells reached a purity of at least 90%. Trimming takes 5 bases from V and 6 bases from J, and the germline ends sit 15 bases apart. The CDR3 contains 14 residues, cysteine and phenylalanine counted. Of all the DNA, just the CDR3 is kept, 42 bases in frame from base 1. CDR1 and CDR2 (SGHRS, YFSETQ) derive from the germline V gene.

General findings and caveats noted by the study authors: The TCR sequencing and HLA analysis was acknowledged to have included a relatively small number of individuals.

What was sequenced was CD4+ T cells from PBMCs. The TCR sequence derives from a human donor in good health. This sequence uses TRBV5-1 and TRBJ1-5, with no confident D gene call. In nucleotide form, the sequence is TGCGCCAGCAGTGAAGGGAAGAGTAGTCAGCCCCAGCATTTT. This codes for CASSEGKSSQPQHF. The entire variable domain, with the stretches around the CDR3 drawn from the reference TRBV5-1 and TRBJ1-5 proteins, is KAGVTQTPRYLIKTRGQQVTLSCSPISGHRSVSWYQQTPGQGLQFLFEYFSETQRNKGNFPGRFSGRQFSNSRSEMNVSTLELGDSALYLCASSEGKSSQPQHFGDGTRLSIL.